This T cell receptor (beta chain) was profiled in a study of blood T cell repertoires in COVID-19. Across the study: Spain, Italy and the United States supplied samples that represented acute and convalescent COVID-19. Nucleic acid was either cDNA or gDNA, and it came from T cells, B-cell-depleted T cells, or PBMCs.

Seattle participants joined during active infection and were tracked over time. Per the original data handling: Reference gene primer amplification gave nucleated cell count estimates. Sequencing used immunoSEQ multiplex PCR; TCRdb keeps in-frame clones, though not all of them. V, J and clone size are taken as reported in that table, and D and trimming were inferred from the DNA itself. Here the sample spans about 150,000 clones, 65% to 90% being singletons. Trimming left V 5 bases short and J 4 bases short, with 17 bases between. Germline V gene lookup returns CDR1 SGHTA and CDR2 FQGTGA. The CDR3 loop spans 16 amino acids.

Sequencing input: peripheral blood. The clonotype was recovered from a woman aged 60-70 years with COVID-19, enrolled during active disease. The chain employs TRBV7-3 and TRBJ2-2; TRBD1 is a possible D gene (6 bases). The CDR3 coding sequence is TGTGCCAGCAGCCCACAGGGTCCCGCCGGCACCGGGGAGCTGTTTTTT. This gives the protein CASSPQGPAGTGELFF.